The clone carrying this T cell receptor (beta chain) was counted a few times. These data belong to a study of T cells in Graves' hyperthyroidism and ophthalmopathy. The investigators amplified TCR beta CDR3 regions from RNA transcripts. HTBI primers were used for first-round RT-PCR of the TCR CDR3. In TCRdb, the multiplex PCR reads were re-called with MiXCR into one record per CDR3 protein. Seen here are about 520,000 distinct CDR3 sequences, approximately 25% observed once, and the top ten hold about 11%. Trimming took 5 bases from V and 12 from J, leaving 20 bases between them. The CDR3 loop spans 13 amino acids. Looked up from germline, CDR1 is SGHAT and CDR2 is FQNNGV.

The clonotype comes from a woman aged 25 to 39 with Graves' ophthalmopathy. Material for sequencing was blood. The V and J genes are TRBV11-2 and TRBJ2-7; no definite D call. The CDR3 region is CASSPETDPVTYF. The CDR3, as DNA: TGTGCCAGCAGCCCGGAGACGGACCCTGTAACGTACTTC.